The rows below give T cell receptor beta chains drawn from one sample of a study of T-cell memory formation after mild COVID-19. TCRdb ran MiXCR on the 5' RACE reads and lists one entry per CDR3 protein. This table has a few hundred thousand distinct CDR3 sequences, roughly 15% appearing once. Sequencing used PBMCs or a T cell subset sorted from them (not recorded which). These receptors came from a man between 18 and 29 years old who had mild COVID-19 (a few samples of this study predate the infection). Cell type and time point are not known. Each CDR3 is given with its conserved first and last residue. A D gene is named only where the DNA matches it firmly.

d_call j_call v_call cdr3_aa
- TRBJ1-5 TRBV12-3/TRBV12-4 CASSFGVEAQPQHF
- TRBJ2-1 TRBV29-1 CSVARQGNNEQFF
- TRBJ2-3 TRBV5-1 CASREGTSHTDTQYF
- TRBJ1-5 TRBV6-2/TRBV6-3 CASGRYNQPQHF
TRBD2 TRBJ2-1 TRBV5-1 CASSLRLAGGGYNEQFF
- TRBJ1-1 TRBV29-1 CSVSLTGTPYEAFF
- TRBJ1-1 TRBV6-5 CASSPTEYTEAFF
TRBD1 TRBJ2-7 TRBV4-3 CASSREGAAQGATYEQYF
- TRBJ1-6 TRBV11-2 CASSPTALSSGSLNSPLHF
- TRBJ2-3 TRBV7-8 CASSPLISVTDTQYF
- TRBJ2-1 TRBV7-6 CASTQGSSYNEQFF
- TRBJ2-3 TRBV5-1 CASSLAGLSTDTQYF
TRBD1 TRBJ1-2 TRBV18 CASATGDGYGYTF
- TRBJ2-5 TRBV7-2 CASSPSRAGETQYF
TRBD1 TRBJ1-2 TRBV5-1 CASSLRSGGQGYTF
- TRBJ2-1 TRBV10-3 CAIAREPVYNEQFF
- TRBJ1-1 TRBV7-9 CASSSRTGRENTEAFF
- TRBJ2-2 TRBV25-1 CASRRGEGGELFF
TRBD1 TRBJ2-1 TRBV3-1 CASSQRQGAQNEQFF
- TRBJ2-3 TRBV6-4 CASSGDPSTDTQYF
- TRBJ2-2 TRBV10-2 CASSEHEGRFTGELFF
- TRBJ1-3 TRBV12-3/TRBV12-4 CASSFSVSGNTIYF
TRBD1 TRBJ1-5 TRBV5-8 CASSEGQVSNQPQHF
TRBD2 TRBJ2-7 TRBV28 CASSLGGTSGFEQYF
- TRBJ2-2 TRBV7-9 CASSLGVWTGELFF
TRBD1 TRBJ2-1 TRBV4-3 CASSRSLRDSNEQFF
- TRBJ2-3 TRBV27 CASSLMGRPDTQYF
- TRBJ1-1 TRBV5-1 CASSLVGARHTEAFF
TRBD2 TRBJ2-1 TRBV12-3/TRBV12-4 CASSLAGGPHEQFF